This T cell receptor (beta chain) derives from a study of shared clonotypes between healthy human individuals. Study-level findings and limits: Researchers found naive subsets generally carried larger estimated richness than memory subsets.

In the CD4+ fraction, cells were divided into CD45RA+ naive and CD45RA-negative memory subsets. Concerning this clone itself: Its target is not known.

The authors ran the assay at deep level. Tens of thousands of T cell genomes, or about 190 ng DNA, went into the sorted-subset replicate PCRs. TCRdb's table, derived via immunoSEQ multiplex PCR, lists solely in-frame clones and lacks some. The sample yields more than 2,000,000 clones, 80% to 95% seen once. The sequenced material came from naive CD4+ T cells from PBMCs. The subset is: CD45RA+ positively selected. The origin of this receptor is a man aged 18 to 29 in good health. Some clones in this sample may be carry-over from other donors' samples.

DNA for the CDR3: TGTGCCAGCAGTTACGGGACCTTTAATGAAAAACTGTTTTTT. Translation gives CASSYGTFNEKLFF. The chain employs TRBV6-5 and TRBJ1-4, with D tentatively TRBD1 (5 bases). Germline loops: CDR1 MNHEY, CDR2 SVGAGI. V was shortened by 2 bases and J by 4 bases, with 8 bases between the two germline ends. This CDR3 spans 14 amino acids.